This entry lists 30 T cell receptor beta chains sequenced from one sample in a study of T-cell reconstitution after alpha-beta-depleted transplantation in children. It was with unique molecular identifiers that the TCRbeta library was prepared. TCRdb re-called the PCR reads through MiXCR, storing one row per CDR3 protein. The sample records about 540,000 distinct CDR3 sequences, approximately 20% being singletons. Sequencing used PBMCs from the stem cell graft donor, obtained from the stem cell graft. The receptors come from a human donor who donated a stem cell graft to a child with acute lymphoblastic leukemia.

The V call is TRBV20-1, the J call TRBJ2-7, with 7 positions matching TRBD1. Looked up from germline, CDR1 is DFQATT and CDR2 is SNEGSKA (reference sequence). V lost 6 bases, J lost 2 bases, and 13 bases stayed unmatched. This CDR3 contains 15 residues. The chain's CDR3 is CSAPHRGPVPYEQYF. As DNA, the CDR3 is TGCAGTGCCCCACACAGGGGACCGGTTCCCTACGAGCAGTACTTC.

The chain links TRBV20-1 to TRBJ2-3, with D unresolved. This CDR3 is built from 12 residues. Germline CDR1 and CDR2: DFQATT and SNEGSKA (reference sequence). V lost 7 bases and J 6 bases, leaving 14 bases between the germline ends. The CDR3 DNA is TGCAGTGTACAACATCGATCGGATACGCAGTATTTT. Protein: CSVQHRSDTQYF.

This clonotype was found a few times. The chain uses TRBV20-1 and TRBJ2-5; D may be TRBD1 (6 bases). V lost 2 bases and J 4 bases, leaving 8 bases between the germline ends. The CDR3 runs to 12 residues. Per germline, CDR1 DFQATT and CDR2 SNEGSKA (reference sequence). CDR3 in DNA: TGCAGTGCTAGACTACAGGGAGAGACCCAGTACTTC. Translating gives CSARLQGETQYF.

This clonotype was seen only a few times. J is TRBJ1-1 and V is TRBV7-9; unclear D gene. The CDR3 is made up of 13 amino acids. Trimming pared 0 bases from V and 11 bases from J, leaving 13 bases between. Germline loops: CDR1 SEHNR, CDR2 FQNEAQ (reference sequence). The CDR3 spells CASSLAAVLGAFF. DNA for the CDR3: TGTGCCAGCAGCTTAGCGGCTGTGTTGGGGGCTTTCTTT. The full variable domain, completed using reference TRBV7-9 and TRBJ1-1, is DTGVSQNPRHKITKRGQNVTFRCDPISEHNRLYWYRQTLGQGPEFLTYFQNEAQLEKSRLLSDRFSAERPKGSFSTLEIQRTEQGDSAMYLCASSLAAVLGAFFGQGTRLTVV.

The chain carries TRBV5-1 and TRBJ2-2, with 8 bases lining up with TRBD1. The ends lost 5 bases at V and 5 bases at J; junction bases unmatched: 8. Germline V lookup: CDR1 SGHRS, CDR2 YFSETQ. The CDR3 extends over 15 amino acids. The CDR3 nucleotides read TGCGCCAGCAGTTCCGACAGGGGAGCGACCGGGGAGCTGTTTTTT. Protein: CASSSDRGATGELFF.

V is TRBV20-1 and J is TRBJ2-2; D call uncertain. V lost 3 bases and J 2 bases, leaving 13 bases between the germline ends. Germline lookup yields CDR1 DFQATT and CDR2 SNEGSKA (reference sequence). There are 15 residues in the CDR3. The CDR3 DNA is TGCAGTGCTAGGCTCGCGGACCTAAACACCGGGGAGCTGTTTTTT. The encoded protein is CSARLADLNTGELFF.

This clonotype occurred a few times. The gene calls are TRBV10-3 and TRBJ2-7; D ambiguous. The CDR3 sequence is 12 residues long. The V end was cut by 0 bases, the J end by 4 bases, with 4 bases between. In germline, CDR1 is ENHRY, CDR2 SYGVKD. CDR3 coding DNA: TGTGCCATCAGTGAGTCGTGGTACGAGCAGTACTTC. The encoded protein is CAISESWYEQYF.

The sample holds a few counts of this clonotype. This chain joins TRBV7-6 and TRBJ2-5; no firm D call. CDR1 is SGHVS and CDR2 is FNYEAQ in the germline V gene. This CDR3 comprises 14 residues. Trimming left V 4 bases short and J 5 bases short, with 14 bases between. The CDR3 is CASSSYDPGETQYF. DNA of the CDR3: TGTGCCAGCAGCTCCTACGACCCCGGGGAGACCCAGTACTTC.

The rearrangement joins TRBV27 to TRBJ2-4; 16 bases map to TRBD2. Losses at the gene ends were 5 bases for V and 5 bases for J; bases not matched to a gene: 3. Germline lookup yields CDR1 MNHEY and CDR2 SMNVEV (reference sequence). The CDR3 contains 16 residues. The CDR3, as DNA: TGTGCCAGCAGTGGGGGACTAGCGGGGGGGGAAAACATTCAGTACTTC. This codes for CASSGGLAGGENIQYF.

This clonotype came up a few times. CDR3 residues: CASSNRDRHHEQYF. In DNA, the CDR3 is TGCGCCAGCTCCAACCGGGACAGGCACCACGAGCAGTACTTC. This rearrangement joins TRBV10-2 to TRBJ2-7; 8 bases fit TRBD1. This CDR3 region has 14 residues. The germline V gene encodes CDR1 WSHSY and CDR2 SAAADI. The trim removed 8 bases at V and 5 bases at J, leaving 11 bases unmatched.

Of note for this clonotype: Germline and junction disagree at one end, which may indicate a read error. This chain joins TRBV7-7 and TRBJ2-5, with TRBD2 matching over 10 bases. In germline, CDR1 is SSHAT, CDR2 FNYEAQ (reference sequence). The CDR3 sequence is 17 residues long. This CDR3 is CSSSLPRTAGGPETQYF. CDR3 DNA sequence: TGTTCCAGCAGCTTACCCCGAACAGCGGGAGGGCCGGAGACCCAGTACTTC. Combining the CDR3 with reference TRBV7-7 and TRBJ2-5 gives the whole variable domain GAGVSQSPRYKVTKRGQDVTLRCDPISSHATLYWYQQALGQGPEFLTYFNYEAQPDKSGLPSDRFSAERPEGSISTLTIQRTEQRDSAMYRCSSSLPRTAGGPETQYFGPGTRLLVL.

Only a few counts were recorded for this clonotype. The rearrangement joins TRBV6-1 to TRBJ2-7; D possibly corresponds to TRBD2 (6 bases). This CDR3 is built from 18 residues. Trimming stripped 5 bases from V and 2 bases from J, with 25 bases between. The germline V gene encodes CDR1 MNHNS and CDR2 SASEGT. CDR3 protein: CASSPVSPGRDVAYEQYF. DNA for the CDR3: TGTGCCAGCAGTCCCGTGAGTCCAGGGCGGGACGTTGCCTACGAGCAGTACTTC.

The chain employs TRBV6-5 and TRBJ2-7; weak D call: TRBD1 (6 bases). V lost 0 bases to trimming and J lost 4 bases, with 13 bases between them. CDR1 MNHEY and CDR2 SVGAGI come from the germline V gene. The CDR3 is made up of 15 amino acids. CDR3 residues: CASSYSPGEPYEQYF. In DNA, the CDR3 is TGTGCCAGCAGTTACTCACCAGGGGAACCTTACGAGCAGTACTTC.

This clonotype was counted between two and nine times. The gene calls are TRBV15 and TRBJ1-6, with D hard to call. The CDR3 loop spans 13 amino acids. V lost 0 bases and J lost 10, with 7 bases in between. The V gene's germline CDR1 is LNHNV and CDR2 YYDKDF (reference sequence). The CDR3, as DNA: TGTGCCACCAGCAGAGATCTGGCGTCACCCCTCCACTTT. It translates to CATSRDLASPLHF.

This clonotype has only a few counts. One junction end does not reproduce the germline sequence, and a read error may be involved. The chain combines TRBV9 with TRBJ2-7; 7 bases match TRBD2. This CDR3 has 16 residues. From germline, CDR1 is SGDLS and CDR2 YYNGEE. This chain's CDR3 is CASSVGAGRTPYVQYF. CDR3 nucleotides: TGTGCCAGCAGCGTAGGAGCGGGGAGAACGCCTTACGTGCAGTACTTC.

This chain uses TRBV12-3 or TRBV12-4 with TRBJ2-3; no definite D call. The CDR3 is 16 amino acids. The germline V and J ends were trimmed by 6 bases and 4 bases, with 20 bases remaining between them. In nucleotides, the CDR3 is TGTGCCAGCAGCCCGGAGTTCTTTTGGACCCCAGATACGCAGTATTTT. Its protein is CASSPEFFWTPDTQYF.

The V gene is TRBV12-3 or TRBV12-4, the J gene TRBJ2-1; the D gene is possibly TRBD2 (6 bases). The CDR3 has 15 residues. V was clipped by 6 bases and J by 3 bases, with 15 bases between them. CDR3 DNA sequence: TGTGCCAGCAGCTTTAGAGGACTACTCTACAATGAGCAGTTCTTC. Its translation is CASSFRGLLYNEQFF.

This clonotype was found a few times. CDR3 residues: CSVTGYNEQFF. DNA of the CDR3: TGCAGCGTTACAGGTTACAATGAGCAGTTCTTC. This chain joins TRBV29-1 and TRBJ2-1; D possibly corresponds to TRBD1 (5 bases). In germline, CDR1 is SQVTM, CDR2 ANQGSEA. The CDR3 contains 11 residues. V lost 5 bases and J 4 bases, leaving 6 bases between the germline ends.

The rearrangement joins TRBV5-6 to TRBJ1-1; D is possibly TRBD1 (6 bases). This CDR3 has 13 residues. Germline V gene lookup returns CDR1 SGHDT and CDR2 YYEEEE. Deletions cut 9 bases from V and 1 base from J, with 13 bases between. The DNA for the CDR3 is TGTGCCACCCTCGGACAGAAGAACACTGAAGCTTTCTTT. It codes for CATLGQKNTEAFF.

This clonotype appeared a few times. The chain uses TRBV6-1 and TRBJ2-1; weak D call: TRBD2 (5 bases). CDR1 and CDR2 from the germline V gene are MNHNS and SASEGT. The CDR3 has 15 amino acids. Trimming left V 7 bases short and J 0 bases short, with 13 bases between. The CDR3 reads CASTQRYLSYNEQFF. CDR3 in DNA: TGTGCCAGCACCCAGCGGTACCTCTCCTACAATGAGCAGTTCTTC.

The chain uses TRBV5-6 and TRBJ1-5; D is perhaps TRBD1 (5 bases). The CDR3 is 17 residues long. V lost 2 bases and J lost 1, with 16 bases in between. Germline lookup yields CDR1 SGHDT and CDR2 YYEEEE. The CDR3 bases are TGTGCCAGCAGCTTCGCAACTCTCCGGGACAGCAATCAGCCCCAGCATTTT. Amino acids: CASSFATLRDSNQPQHF. Full variable domain (rest looked up from reference TRBV5-6 and TRBJ1-5): DAGVTQSPTHLIKTRGQQVTLRCSPKSGHDTVSWYQQALGQGPQFIFQYYEEEERQRGNFPDRFSGHQFPNYSSELNVNALLLGDSALYLCASSFATLRDSNQPQHFGDGTRLSIL.

The chain carries TRBV12-3 or TRBV12-4 and TRBJ1-3; D unresolved. This CDR3 is 14 amino acids long. V dropped 4 bases and J dropped 0 bases, with 7 bases sitting between them. CDR3 region: CASSSPVSGNTIYF. For the CDR3, the DNA is TGTGCCAGCAGTTCGCCAGTCTCTGGAAACACCATATATTTT.

This clonotype was detected a few times. The CDR3 here is CATSTSRVLERETQYF. DNA of the CDR3: TGTGCCACCAGTACCTCCAGGGTGCTGGAGAGGGAGACCCAGTACTTC. The V gene is TRBV24-1, the J gene TRBJ2-5; tentative D call: TRBD1 (5 bases). There are 16 residues in the CDR3. The V end was cut by 6 bases, the J end by 5 bases, with 21 bases between. From germline, CDR1 is KGHDR and CDR2 SFDVKD.

This clonotype was recorded a few times. The chain has TRBV27 and TRBJ2-1, with TRBD1 matching over 11 bases. V trimming: 3 bases; J trimming: 6 bases; junction bases outside the gene matches: 10. The CDR3 spans 17 residues. Germline loops: CDR1 MNHEY, CDR2 SMNVEV (reference sequence). The CDR3 sequence is CASSFDPDRGRTNEQFF. The CDR3 coding sequence is TGTGCCAGCAGTTTCGACCCGGACAGGGGGCGGACCAATGAGCAGTTCTTC.

The V and J genes are TRBV5-1 and TRBJ2-7; D is unresolved. V lost 2 bases to trimming and J lost 0 bases, with 18 bases between them. This CDR3 spans 17 amino acids. Germline V gene data show CDR1 as SGHRS and CDR2 as YFSETQ. CDR3 bases: TGCGCCAGCAGCTTTCCCCCCGCTACACGGGTCTCCTACGAGCAGTACTTC. Protein: CASSFPPATRVSYEQYF.

In this sample, this clonotype turned up a few times. The genes are TRBV4-1 and TRBJ2-3; TRBD1 might be the D (6 bases). The germline V gene encodes CDR1 MGHRA and CDR2 YSYEKL. The CDR3 has 18 amino acids. Deletions cut 4 bases from V and 2 bases from J, with 22 bases between. CDR3 coding DNA: TGCGCCAGCAGCCCCTTTGGTAGGGGGAGTGGTATCACAGATACGCAGTATTTT. Amino acid sequence: CASSPFGRGSGITDTQYF.

This clonotype has more than one count but fewer than ten. The chain links TRBV27 to TRBJ2-1; TRBD2 aligns across 9 bases. CDR1 and CDR2 from the germline V gene are MNHEY and SMNVEV (reference sequence). The ends lost 1 base at V and 14 bases at J; junction bases unmatched: 6. The CDR3 contains 13 residues. The CDR3 spells CASSLLGAGGEFF. CDR3 nucleotide sequence: TGTGCCAGCAGTTTATTGGGTGCGGGAGGGGAGTTCTTC.

This clonotype was found a few times. CDR3: CASSVAGFDTQYF. The CDR3 DNA reads as TGTGCCAGCAGCGTAGCAGGGTTCGATACGCAGTATTTT. The chain combines TRBV9 with TRBJ2-3, with D perhaps TRBD1 (5 bases). In germline, CDR1 is SGDLS, CDR2 YYNGEE. The CDR3 has 13 residues. The V and J ends lost 0 bases and 6 bases respectively, with 8 bases between them.

J is TRBJ2-7 and V is TRBV27; TRBD2 might be the D (5 bases). Germline CDR1 and CDR2: MNHEY and SMNVEV (reference sequence). The V gene lost 6 bases and the J gene lost 5 bases, with 17 bases spanning the gap. The CDR3 has 14 amino acids. The CDR3 is CASRNWGRGNEQYF. CDR3 DNA sequence: TGTGCCAGCAGGAATTGGGGTCGAGGGAACGAGCAGTACTTC.

The genes are TRBV6-2 or TRBV6-3 and TRBJ2-1; a weak D match, TRBD1 (5 bases). Trimming removed 0 bases from V and 1 base from J, with 25 bases in between. Germline V gene lookup returns CDR1 MNHEY and CDR2 SVGEGT. The CDR3 spans 21 residues. In DNA form, the CDR3 reads TGTGCCAGCAGTTACTCGCCGACAGAGCCCCTCTCCGCCCAGTCCTACAATGAGCAGTTCTTC. Protein sequence: CASSYSPTEPLSAQSYNEQFF.